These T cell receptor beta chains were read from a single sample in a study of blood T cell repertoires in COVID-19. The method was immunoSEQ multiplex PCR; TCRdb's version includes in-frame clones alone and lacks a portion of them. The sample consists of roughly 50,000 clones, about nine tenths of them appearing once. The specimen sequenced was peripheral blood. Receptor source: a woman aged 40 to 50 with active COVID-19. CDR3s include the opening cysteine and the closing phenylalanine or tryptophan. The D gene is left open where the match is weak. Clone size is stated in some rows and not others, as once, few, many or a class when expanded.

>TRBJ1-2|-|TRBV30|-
TGTGCCTGGAATTTGGGAGGGAATGGCTACACCTTC
CAWNLGGNGYTF
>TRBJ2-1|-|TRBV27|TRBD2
TGTGCCAGCAGTTTGGGACTAGCGGGGGTGGATGAGCAGTTCTTC
CASSLGLAGVDEQFF
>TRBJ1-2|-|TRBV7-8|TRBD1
TGTGCCAGCAGCTTCCGGACAGGGTCGGGCTACACCTTC
CASSFRTGSGYTF
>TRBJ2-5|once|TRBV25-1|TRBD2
TGTGCCAGCAGTGAATTTATGGGACTAGGCACGAAAGAGACCCAGTACTTC
CASSEFMGLGTKETQYF
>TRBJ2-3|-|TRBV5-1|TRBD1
TGCGCCAGCAGCTTGGACCCCCCAGGGGGAAGCACAGATACGCAGTATTTT
CASSLDPPGGSTDTQYF
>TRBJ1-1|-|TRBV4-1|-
TGCGCCAGCAGCCAAGATCCAGGGAGGTCTGAAGCTTTCTTT
CASSQDPGRSEAFF
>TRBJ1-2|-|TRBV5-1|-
TGCGCCAGCAGCTTGGCCGGGTATTCGGGCTACACCTTC
CASSLAGYSGYTF
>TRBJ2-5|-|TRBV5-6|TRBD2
TGTGCCAGCAGCTTATCGGCTAGCGGTAGTCAAGAGACCCAGTACTTC
CASSLSASGSQETQYF
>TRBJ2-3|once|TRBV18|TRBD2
TGTGCCAGCTCACCACCCCCGGGACTAGCGAGAGATACGCAGTATTTT
CASSPPPGLARDTQYF
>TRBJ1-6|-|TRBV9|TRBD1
TGTGCCAGCAGCGCCCACTCGGACAGGGTTTGGCCTAATCCCCTCCACTTT
CASSAHSDRVWPNPLHF
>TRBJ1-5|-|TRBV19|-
TGTGCCAGTAGTATTCTAGGCCAGGGTTTTTATCAGCCCCAGCATTTT
CASSILGQGFYQPQHF
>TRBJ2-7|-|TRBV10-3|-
TGTGCCATCAGTGACGGAGACCACTACGAGCAGTACTTC
CAISDGDHYEQYF
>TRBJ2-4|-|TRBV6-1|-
TGTGCCAGCAGTGAATTGAGGGCCACGGGCATTCAGTACTTC
CASSELRATGIQYF
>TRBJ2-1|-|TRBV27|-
TGTGCCAGCAGTTTCCTCCGGCGGAAACCCTACAATGAGCAGTTCTTC
CASSFLRRKPYNEQFF